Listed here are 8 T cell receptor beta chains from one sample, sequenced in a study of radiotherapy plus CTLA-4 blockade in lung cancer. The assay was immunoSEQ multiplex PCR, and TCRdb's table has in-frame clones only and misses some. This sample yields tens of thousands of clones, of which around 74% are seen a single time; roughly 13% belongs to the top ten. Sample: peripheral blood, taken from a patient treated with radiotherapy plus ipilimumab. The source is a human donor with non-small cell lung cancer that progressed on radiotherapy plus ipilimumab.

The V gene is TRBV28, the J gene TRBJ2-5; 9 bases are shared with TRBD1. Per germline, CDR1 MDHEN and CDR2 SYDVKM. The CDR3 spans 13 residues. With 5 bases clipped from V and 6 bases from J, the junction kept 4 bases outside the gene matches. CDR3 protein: CASSPGTGKTQYF. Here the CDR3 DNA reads TGTGCCAGCAGTCCCGGGACAGGGAAGACCCAGTACTTC. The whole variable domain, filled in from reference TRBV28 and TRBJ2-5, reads DVKVTQSSRYLVKRTGEKVFLECVQDMDHENMFWYRQDPGLGLRLIYFSYDVKMKEKGDIPEGYSVSREKKERFSLILESASTNQTSMYLCASSPGTGKTQYFGPGTRLLVL.

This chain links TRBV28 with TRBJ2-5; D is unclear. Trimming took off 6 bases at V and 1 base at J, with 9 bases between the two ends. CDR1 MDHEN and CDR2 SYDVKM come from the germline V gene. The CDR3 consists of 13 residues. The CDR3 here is CASSPGPQETQYF. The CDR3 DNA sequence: TGTGCCAGCAGCCCCGGCCCCCAAGAGACCCAGTACTTC.

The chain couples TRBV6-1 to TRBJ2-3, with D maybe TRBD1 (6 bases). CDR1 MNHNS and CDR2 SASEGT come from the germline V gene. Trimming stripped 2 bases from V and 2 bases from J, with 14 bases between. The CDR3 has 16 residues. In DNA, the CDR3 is TGTGCCAGCAGTGAATGGGGGCAGGCCCCCACAGATACGCAGTATTTT. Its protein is CASSEWGQAPTDTQYF.

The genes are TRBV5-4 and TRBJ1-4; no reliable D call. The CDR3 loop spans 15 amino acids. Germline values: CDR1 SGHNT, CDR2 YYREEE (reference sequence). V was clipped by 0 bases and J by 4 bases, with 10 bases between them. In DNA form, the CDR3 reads TGTGCCAGCAGCTTGGTAGGGTCCGGTAATGAAAAACTGTTTTTT. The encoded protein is CASSLVGSGNEKLFF. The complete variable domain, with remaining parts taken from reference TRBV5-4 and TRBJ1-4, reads ETGVTQSPTHLIKTRGQQVTLRCSSQSGHNTVSWYQQALGQGPQFIFQYYREEENGRGNFPPRFSGLQFPNYSSELNVNALELDDSALYLCASSLVGSGNEKLFFGSGTQLSVL.

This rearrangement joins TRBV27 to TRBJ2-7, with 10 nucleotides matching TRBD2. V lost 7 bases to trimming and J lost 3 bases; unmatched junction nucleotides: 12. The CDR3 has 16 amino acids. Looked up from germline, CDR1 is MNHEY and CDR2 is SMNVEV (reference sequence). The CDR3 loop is CASTDTASGRVYEQYF. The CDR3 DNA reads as TGTGCCAGCACTGATACGGCTAGCGGGAGAGTCTACGAGCAGTACTTC.

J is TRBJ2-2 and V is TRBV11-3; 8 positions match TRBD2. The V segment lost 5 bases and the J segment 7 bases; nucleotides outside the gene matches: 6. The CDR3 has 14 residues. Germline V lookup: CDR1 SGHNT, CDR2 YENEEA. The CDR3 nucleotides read TGTGCCAGCAGCCGCGGGGGGCCGAGCGGGGAGCTGTTTTTT. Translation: CASSRGGPSGELFF.

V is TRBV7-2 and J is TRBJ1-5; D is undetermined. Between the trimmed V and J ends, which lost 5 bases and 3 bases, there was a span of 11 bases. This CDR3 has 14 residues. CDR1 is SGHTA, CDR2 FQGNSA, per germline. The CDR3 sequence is CASSPGRYNQPQHF. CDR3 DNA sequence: TGTGCCAGCAGCCCCGGACGCTACAATCAGCCCCAGCATTTT. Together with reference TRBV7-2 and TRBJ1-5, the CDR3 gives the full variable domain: GAGVSQSPSNKVTEKGKDVELRCDPISGHTALYWYRQSLGQGLEFLIYFQGNSAPDKSGLPSDRFSAERTGGSVSTLTIQRTQQEDSAVYLCASSPGRYNQPQHFGDGTRLSIL.

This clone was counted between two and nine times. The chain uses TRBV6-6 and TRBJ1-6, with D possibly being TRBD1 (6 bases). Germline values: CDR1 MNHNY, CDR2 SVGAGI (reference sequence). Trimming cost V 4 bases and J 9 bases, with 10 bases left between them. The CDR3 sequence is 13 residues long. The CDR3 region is CASSFRGGSPLHF. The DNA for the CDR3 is TGTGCCAGCAGTTTCAGGGGCGGTTCACCCCTCCACTTT.